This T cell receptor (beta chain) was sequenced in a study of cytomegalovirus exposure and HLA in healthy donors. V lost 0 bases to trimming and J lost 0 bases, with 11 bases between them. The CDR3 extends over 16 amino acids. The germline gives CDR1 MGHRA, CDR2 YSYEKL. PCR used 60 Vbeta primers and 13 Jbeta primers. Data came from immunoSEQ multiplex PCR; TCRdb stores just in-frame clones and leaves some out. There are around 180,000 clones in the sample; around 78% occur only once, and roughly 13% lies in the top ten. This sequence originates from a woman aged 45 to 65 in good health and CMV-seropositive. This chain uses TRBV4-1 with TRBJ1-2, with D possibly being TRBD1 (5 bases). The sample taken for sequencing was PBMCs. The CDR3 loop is CASSQDRGGANYGYTF. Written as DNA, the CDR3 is TGCGCCAGCAGCCAAGATCGGGGGGGAGCTAACTATGGCTACACCTTC.